This TCR beta chain was obtained from a study of shared clonotypes between healthy human individuals. Measured with immunoSEQ multiplex PCR; TCRdb has only the in-frame clones, and not every one. This repertoire shows roughly 490,000 clones, less than 80% found once; its top ten account for about an eighth. Germline lookup yields CDR1 MDHEN and CDR2 SYDVKM. Trimming at V came to 10 bases and at J to 4 bases, leaving 10 bases not matched to a gene. This CDR3 spans 14 amino acids. This clone was detected a few times. This sequence joins TRBV28 and TRBJ1-5; TRBD1 matches 7 bases. The sequenced sample consisted of PBMCs. This receptor was identified in a woman between 40 and 50 years old in good health. Some clones in this sample may be carry-over from other donors' samples. CDR3 bases: TGTGCCACCCGCCTGCAGGGGGGTAATCAGCCCCAGCATTTT. Encoded protein: CATRLQGGNQPQHF.